This TCR beta chain was obtained from a study of T-cell reconstitution after alpha-beta-depleted transplantation in children (dated by TCRdb to 2016 to 2017). Background for the entire study: Using TCR repertoire profiling, the study quantitatively followed how T-cell immune reconstitution unfolded in children after TCRalphabeta/CD19-depleted allogeneic hematopoietic cell transplantation. The investigation overall reported the following: In some patients, the high TCRbeta diversity seen at day 60 was put down to recipient T cells and intrathymic progenitors that had survived conditioning. The frequencies of hyperexpanded clones fell over the following months, and after one year, T-cell counts and TCRbeta diversity were mostly attributed to newly produced T cells. Apparently early alphabetaT-cell count recovery about two months after transplant reportedly relied on only several hundred rapidly expanded clones derived from non-depleted graft cells.

The library was built by means of PCR. The instrument was an Illumina HiSeq 2500. TCR library preparation used molecular barcoding, with unique molecular identifiers applied to normalize quantification of the TCRbeta repertoire. TCRdb applied fastp at Q25 and MiXCR to the public reads, then kept only in-frame beta chains. Records with the same CDR3 protein are collapsed into one entry carrying the most frequent genes and DNA. Recorded for this sample are 440,000 or so distinct CDR3 sequences; 43% of them occurred a single time. Under 35% of the sample goes to the ten largest clones. The treatment or condition label corresponds to: allogeneic hematopoietic cell transplantation with graft depleted of TCRalphabeta T cells and CD19 B cells. The children who served as transplant recipients had been given grafts of TCRalphabeta/CD19-depleted allogeneic hematopoietic cells. This clonotype has a handful of counts. Its antigen is not yet known. No much larger clone is present one base from it, and per-base qualities are unavailable.

From cysteine to phenylalanine, the CDR3 is 17 amino acids long. The sequence is cut down to CDR3 DNA, 51 bases in frame from base 1. Trimming leaves V shorter by 6 bases and J shorter by 1 base, with the junction holding 12 bases beyond the gene matches. This chain joins TRBV12-3 or TRBV12-4 to TRBJ2-3, with 8 central nucleotides matching TRBD2. The TCR sequence derives from a girl aged 2-10 years with aplastic anemia, due to receive a stem cell transplant. The sequences come from PBMCs, collected before TCRalphabeta/CD19-depleted stem cell transplant. The CDR3 has the sequence CASSPTYSGMGTDTQYF. The nucleotide sequence reads as follows: TGTGCCAGCAGCCCGACCTATAGCGGGATGGGCACAGATACGCAGTATTTT.